The clone carrying this TCR beta chain was recorded a few times. Germline CDR1 is SNHLY and CDR2 is FYNNEI. The CDR3 consists of 20 residues. V was pared by 2 bases and J by 1 base, with 17 bases of the junction left unmatched. Sequencing used immunoSEQ multiplex PCR; TCRdb keeps in-frame clones, though not all of them. The sample contains approximately 44,000 clones, roughly nine tenths of which appear only once. The data are from a study of T cell changes during pregnancy in multiple sclerosis. Sequencing was performed on CD4+ T cells from peripheral blood mononuclear cells, taken in the first trimester of pregnancy. The TCR sequence derives from a female donor with multiple sclerosis, enrolled in a pregnancy study. V gene TRBV2 combines with J gene TRBJ1-5, with TRBD1 matching 7 bases. The CDR3 nucleotides read TGTGCCAGCAGTGAACGATTTAAGGGGGCAGGTTTTTTGAGCAATCAGCCCCAGCATTTT. Protein product: CASSERFKGAGFLSNQPQHF.